This T cell receptor (beta chain) was documented in a study of human thymus T cells. The germline V gene encodes CDR1 MNHEY and CDR2 SMNVEV (reference sequence). Trimming left V 11 bases short and J 4 bases short, with 16 bases between. There are 13 residues in the CDR3. Assay used: immunoSEQ multiplex PCR; TCRdb lists only in-frame clones, some missing. This sample carries more than 45,000 clones, 94% of them seen once, and the ten largest clones take 6%. This sequence was found in a boy under three years old with a congenital heart defect but otherwise immunologically healthy. The material sequenced was blood. The chain employs TRBV27 and TRBJ2-3; tentative D call: TRBD1 (6 bases). The CDR3 protein is CASGTGNADTQYF. The CDR3 coding sequence is TGTGCCTCCGGAACAGGGAACGCAGATACGCAGTATTTT.